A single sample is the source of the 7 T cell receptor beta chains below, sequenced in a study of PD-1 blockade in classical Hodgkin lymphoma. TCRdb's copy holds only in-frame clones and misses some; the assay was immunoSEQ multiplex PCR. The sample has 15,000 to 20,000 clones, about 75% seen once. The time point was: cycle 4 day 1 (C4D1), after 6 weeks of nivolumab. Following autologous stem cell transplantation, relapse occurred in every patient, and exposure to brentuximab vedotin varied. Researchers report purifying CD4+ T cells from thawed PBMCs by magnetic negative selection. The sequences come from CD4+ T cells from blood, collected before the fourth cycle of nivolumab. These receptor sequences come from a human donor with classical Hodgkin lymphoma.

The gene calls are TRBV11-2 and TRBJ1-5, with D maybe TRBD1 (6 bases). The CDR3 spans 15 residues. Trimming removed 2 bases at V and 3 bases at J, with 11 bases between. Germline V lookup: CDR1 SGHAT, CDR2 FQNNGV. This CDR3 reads CASSLLQGLNQPQHF. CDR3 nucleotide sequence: TGTGCCAGCAGCTTATTACAGGGCCTCAATCAGCCCCAGCATTTT.

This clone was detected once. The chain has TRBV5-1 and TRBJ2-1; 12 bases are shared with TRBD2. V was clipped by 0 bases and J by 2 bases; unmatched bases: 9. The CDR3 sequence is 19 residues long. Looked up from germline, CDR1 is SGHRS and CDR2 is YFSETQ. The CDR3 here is CASSLAGASGRATYNEQFF. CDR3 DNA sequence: TGCGCCAGCAGCTTGGCCGGGGCTAGCGGGAGGGCTACCTACAATGAGCAGTTCTTC.

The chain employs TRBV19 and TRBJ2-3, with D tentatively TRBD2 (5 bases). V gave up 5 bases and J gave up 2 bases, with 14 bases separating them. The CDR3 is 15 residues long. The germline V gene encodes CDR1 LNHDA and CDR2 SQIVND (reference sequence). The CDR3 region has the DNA TGTGCCAGTAGTCCAACGACTGGACTCACAGATACGCAGTATTTT. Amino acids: CASSPTTGLTDTQYF.

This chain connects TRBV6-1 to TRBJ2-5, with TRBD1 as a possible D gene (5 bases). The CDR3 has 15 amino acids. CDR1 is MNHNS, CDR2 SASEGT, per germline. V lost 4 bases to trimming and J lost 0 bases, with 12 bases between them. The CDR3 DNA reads TGTGCCAGCAGTGCCGGACATCCGTACCAAGAGACCCAGTACTTC. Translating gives CASSAGHPYQETQYF.

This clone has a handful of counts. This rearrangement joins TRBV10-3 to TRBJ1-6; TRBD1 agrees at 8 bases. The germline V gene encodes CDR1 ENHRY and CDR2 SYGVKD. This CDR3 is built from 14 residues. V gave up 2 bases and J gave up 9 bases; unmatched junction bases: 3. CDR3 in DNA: TGTGCCATCAGTGAGGGGGACAGGTCTTCACCCCTCCACTTT. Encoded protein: CAISEGDRSSPLHF.

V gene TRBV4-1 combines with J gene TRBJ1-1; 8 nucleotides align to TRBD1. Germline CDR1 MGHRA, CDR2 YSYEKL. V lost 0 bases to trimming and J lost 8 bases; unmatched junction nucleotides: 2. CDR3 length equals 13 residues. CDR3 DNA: TGCGCCAGCAGCCAAGAAAGGACAGGGGAAGCTTTCTTT. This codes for CASSQERTGEAFF.

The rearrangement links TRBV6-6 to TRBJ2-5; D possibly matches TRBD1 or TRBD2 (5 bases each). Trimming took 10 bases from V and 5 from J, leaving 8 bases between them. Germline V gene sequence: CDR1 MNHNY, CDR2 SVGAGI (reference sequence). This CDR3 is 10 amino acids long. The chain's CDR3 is CAIGEETQYF. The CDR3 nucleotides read TGTGCCATAGGGGAGGAGACCCAGTACTTC.